The source of this TCR beta chain is a study of blood T cell repertoires in COVID-19. Profiled with immunoSEQ multiplex PCR; TCRdb holds only in-frame clones, not every one. This table has about 170,000 clones, approximately 80% appearing once. In this sample, this clone turned up a few times. This CDR3 has 17 amino acids. The V gene's germline CDR1 is MNHEY and CDR2 SMNVEV (reference sequence). V shed 5 bases and J 2 bases; nucleotides not matched to a gene: 9. The specimen sequenced was peripheral blood. The origin of this receptor is a woman older than 75 with COVID-19, enrolled during active disease. The V and J genes are TRBV27 and TRBJ2-7, with 13 positions matching TRBD2. The CDR3 DNA follows: TGTGCCAGCAGTCCCGCCTCCGGACTAGCGGGAGCCTACGAGCAGTACTTC. This translates into CASSPASGLAGAYEQYF.